This passage covers 19 T cell receptor beta chains from one sample sequenced in a study of OX40 agonist ivuxolimab in advanced cancers. Method: immunoSEQ multiplex PCR; TCRdb's copy keeps in-frame clones and lacks some. The sample shows roughly 80,000 clones, over 70% of them seen only once. Here the sequenced sample was CD4+ or CD8+ T cells sorted from blood, taken in a trial of the OX40 agonist ivuxolimab. The receptors were sampled from an adult with an advanced solid tumor such as melanoma, head and neck, liver or kidney cancer.

This chain links TRBV11-3 with TRBJ1-3; the D gene is possibly TRBD1 (6 bases). Germline V gene sequence: CDR1 SGHNT, CDR2 YENEEA. V was trimmed by 4 bases and J by 2 bases, leaving 15 bases between them. The CDR3 totals 16 residues. In DNA form, the CDR3 reads TGTGCCAGCAGCTCACTATACAGGGAAACTGGAAACACCATATATTTT. It translates to CASSSLYRETGNTIYF.

The V and J genes are TRBV7-2 and TRBJ2-7; D not certain. In germline, CDR1 is SGHTA, CDR2 FQGNSA. The CDR3 has 14 residues. The V end lost 1 base, the J end lost 0 bases, and 7 bases lay between the germline ends. This chain's CDR3 is CASSLDRNSYEQYF. CDR3 nucleotide sequence: TGTGCCAGCAGCTTAGATAGGAACTCCTACGAGCAGTACTTC. The full variable domain, completed using reference TRBV7-2 and TRBJ2-7, is GAGVSQSPSNKVTEKGKDVELRCDPISGHTALYWYRQSLGQGLEFLIYFQGNSAPDKSGLPSDRFSAERTGGSVSTLTIQRTQQEDSAVYLCASSLDRNSYEQYFGPGTRLTVT.

The chain recombines TRBV7-2 with TRBJ1-5, with 7 positions matching TRBD1. CDR3 size: 15 residues. V was clipped by 2 bases and J by 3 bases; unmatched bases: 4. Germline V gene sequence: CDR1 SGHTA, CDR2 FQGNSA. The CDR3 is CASSLMGQNNQPQHF. DNA of the CDR3: TGTGCCAGCAGCTTAATGGGACAGAACAATCAGCCCCAGCATTTT.

The V gene is TRBV11-2, the J gene TRBJ2-7, with TRBD2 identical over 8 bases. CDR3 length: 13 amino acids. J lost 9 bases, V lost 1 base, and 5 bases had no gene match. Per germline, CDR1 SGHAT and CDR2 FQNNGV. The CDR3 spells CASSLAGRGGQYF. CDR3 DNA: TGTGCCAGCAGCTTAGCCGGGAGGGGAGGGCAGTACTTC. The entire variable domain, with the rest obtained from reference TRBV11-2 and TRBJ2-7, is as follows: EAGVAQSPRYKIIEKRQSVAFWCNPISGHATLYWYQQILGQGPKLLIQFQNNGVVDDSQLPKDRFSAERLKGVDSTLKIQPAKLEDSAVYLCASSLAGRGGQYFGPGTRLTVT.

J is TRBJ2-2 and V is TRBV19; TRBD2 matches at 8 bases. The CDR3 contains 15 residues. Trimming cost V 4 bases and J 7 bases; bases outside gene matches: 8. Germline V gene lookup returns CDR1 LNHDA and CDR2 SQIVND (reference sequence). CDR3 DNA sequence: TGTGCCAGTAGTACCAGTGGACTAGCCGGCGGGGAGCTGTTTTTT. The encoded protein is CASSTSGLAGGELFF.

J is TRBJ1-2 and V is TRBV19, with D unresolved. There are 12 residues in the CDR3. V lost 8 bases, J lost 8 bases, and 15 bases lay in between. The germline gives CDR1 LNHDA, CDR2 SQIVND (reference sequence). The CDR3 is CASSAPARGYTF. DNA of the CDR3: TGTGCCAGTTCGGCCCCTGCGAGGGGCTACACCTTC.

The chain joins TRBV2 to TRBJ2-1; no reliable D call. Trimming pared 4 bases from V and 6 bases from J, leaving 10 bases between. This CDR3 region has 13 residues. Germline V gene lookup returns CDR1 SNHLY and CDR2 FYNNEI. The CDR3 loop reads CASSVETTNEQFF. In DNA form, the CDR3 reads TGTGCCAGCAGTGTAGAGACCACCAATGAGCAGTTCTTC.

The rearrangement joins TRBV2 to TRBJ1-1; 8 bases line up with TRBD1. CDR1 and CDR2 (germline): SNHLY, FYNNEI. V shed 5 bases, J shed 10 bases, and the junction held 12 bases outside the gene matches. CDR3 length: 14 residues. Here the CDR3 reads CASSLGQGISGAFF. Written as DNA, the CDR3 is TGTGCCAGCAGTCTCGGACAGGGCATTTCAGGAGCTTTCTTT.

The rearrangement links TRBV27 to TRBJ2-7; 8 nucleotides line up with TRBD2. Germline V lookup: CDR1 MNHEY, CDR2 SMNVEV (reference sequence). Trimming took 6 bases from V and 2 from J; bases not matched to a gene: 15. The CDR3 extends over 17 amino acids. The CDR3 is CASSLSGGGLMTYEQYF. The CDR3 DNA follows: TGTGCCAGCAGCCTCAGCGGCGGGGGGCTTATGACCTACGAGCAGTACTTC.

This chain links TRBV15 with TRBJ2-5; TRBD2 aligns across 7 bases. V lost 0 bases, J lost 4 bases, and 17 bases stayed unmatched. Germline CDR1 LNHNV, CDR2 YYDKDF (reference sequence). CDR3 length: 19 residues. The CDR3 nucleotides are TGTGCCACCAGCAGAGAGCAAGTAGCGGGCTTCGGTTCCTTAGAGACCCAGTACTTC. Translation: CATSREQVAGFGSLETQYF.

The rearrangement links TRBV7-2 to TRBJ2-3, with 8 bases aligning to TRBD2. The CDR3 contains 15 residues. The V gene's germline CDR1 is SGHTA and CDR2 FQGNSA. V shed 5 bases, J shed 0 bases, and the junction held 4 bases outside the gene matches. This chain's CDR3 is CASSLGLASTDTQYF. In DNA, the CDR3 is TGTGCCAGCAGCCTTGGACTAGCTAGCACAGATACGCAGTATTTT. The complete variable domain, with remaining parts taken from reference TRBV7-2 and TRBJ2-3, reads GAGVSQSPSNKVTEKGKDVELRCDPISGHTALYWYRQSLGQGLEFLIYFQGNSAPDKSGLPSDRFSAERTGGSVSTLTIQRTQQEDSAVYLCASSLGLASTDTQYFGPGTRLTVL.

The rearrangement joins TRBV25-1 to TRBJ1-2; TRBD1 matches at 12 bases. Looked up from germline, CDR1 is MGHDK and CDR2 is SYGVNS. V lost 3 bases, J lost 6 bases, and 5 bases stayed unmatched. The CDR3 is 15 amino acids. The CDR3 reads CASSESGTGGNGYTF. In nucleotides, the CDR3 is TGTGCCAGCAGTGAGTCCGGGACAGGGGGCAATGGCTACACCTTC.

The gene calls are TRBV6-1 and TRBJ1-1; D not resolved. In germline, CDR1 is MNHNS, CDR2 SASEGT. The CDR3 is made up of 14 amino acids. V was pared by 8 bases and J by 1 base, with 14 bases between. In DNA, the CDR3 is TGTGCCAGCCGCCCCGGGATGGCGAACACTGAAGCTTTCTTT. This sequence encodes CASRPGMANTEAFF.

The chain is built from TRBV5-1 and TRBJ2-3; 9 bases map to TRBD1. The V gene end was trimmed by 4 bases and the J gene end by 4 bases; junction bases not matched to a gene: 4. The germline gives CDR1 SGHRS, CDR2 YFSETQ. This CDR3 is 14 amino acids long. The CDR3 DNA is TGCGCCAGCAGCCCCAGACAGGGGGCAGATACGCAGTATTTT. This gives the protein CASSPRQGADTQYF. Full variable domain (remainder filled in from reference TRBV5-1 and TRBJ2-3): KAGVTQTPRYLIKTRGQQVTLSCSPISGHRSVSWYQQTPGQGLQFLFEYFSETQRNKGNFPGRFSGRQFSNSRSEMNVSTLELGDSALYLCASSPRQGADTQYFGPGTRLTVL.

The V gene is TRBV13, the J gene TRBJ2-1, with D perhaps matching TRBD1 (7 bases). Germline CDR1 reads PRHDT; CDR2 reads FYEKMQ (reference sequence). Between the trimmed V and J ends, which lost 0 bases and 4 bases, there was a span of 10 bases. The CDR3 spans 15 residues. The CDR3 sequence is CASSLGQGRYNEQFF. The CDR3 region has the DNA TGTGCCAGCAGCTTAGGACAGGGGAGGTACAATGAGCAGTTCTTC. Looking up the rest from reference TRBV13 and TRBJ2-1 gives the full variable domain: AAGVIQSPRHLIKEKRETATLKCYPIPRHDTVYWYQQGPGQDPQFLISFYEKMQSDKGSIPDRFSAQQFSDYHSELNMSSLELGDSALYFCASSLGQGRYNEQFFGPGTRLTVL.

V is TRBV5-1 and J is TRBJ2-6; D might be TRBD1 or TRBD2, each matching 5 bases. Germline assignment: CDR1 SGHRS and CDR2 YFSETQ. The CDR3 has 16 amino acids. V dropped 4 bases and J dropped 4 bases, with 15 bases sitting between them. The CDR3 protein is CASSRTPGTGANVLTF. Here the CDR3 DNA reads TGCGCCAGCAGCCGGACCCCGGGGACCGGGGCCAACGTCCTGACTTTC. Variable domain in full (rest from reference TRBV5-1 and TRBJ2-6): KAGVTQTPRYLIKTRGQQVTLSCSPISGHRSVSWYQQTPGQGLQFLFEYFSETQRNKGNFPGRFSGRQFSNSRSEMNVSTLELGDSALYLCASSRTPGTGANVLTFGAGSRLTVL.

The V and J genes are TRBV7-2 and TRBJ1-4, with D perhaps TRBD1 (6 bases). CDR1 SGHTA and CDR2 FQGNSA come from the germline V gene. V was clipped by 5 bases and J by 8 bases, with 24 bases between them. The CDR3 sequence is 17 residues long. Here the CDR3 reads CASSLGGSGGLIEKLFF. For the CDR3, the DNA is TGTGCCAGCAGCCTAGGAGGGTCCGGGGGGCTTATCGAAAAACTGTTTTTT.

This chain joins TRBV28 and TRBJ2-3, with 10 bases matching TRBD2. CDR3 size: 15 residues. Germline CDR1 MDHEN, CDR2 SYDVKM. The V and J ends lost 4 bases and 4 bases, in that order; junction bases with no gene match: 5. The CDR3 DNA is TGTGCCAGCAGTTCAGCGGGGGGGGACCCAGATACGCAGTATTTT. Translated: CASSSAGGDPDTQYF.

This clone was detected only a few times. The V call is TRBV7-9, the J call TRBJ1-5, with a tentative D call TRBD1 (5 bases). This CDR3 has 16 amino acids. Trimming left V 5 bases short and J 5 bases short, with 19 bases between. Germline CDR1 is SEHNR and CDR2 is FQNEAQ (reference sequence). The CDR3 bases are TGTGCCAGCAGCAGTGGACAACCGGCATCCTATCAGCCCCAGCATTTT. Translated: CASSSGQPASYQPQHF.